The clone carrying this TCR beta chain was detected a few times. As yet, its antigen is unknown. Germline V gene lookup returns CDR1 SGHTA and CDR2 FQGNSA. The trim removed 7 bases at V and 4 bases at J, leaving 9 bases unmatched. The CDR3 is 15 residues long. This entry belongs to a study of T-cell memory formation after mild COVID-19. Broader study findings: Researchers found some responding clones in pre-infection memory, a sign that cross-reactive memory joined. Of the contracting clones, CD4+ ones lay mainly in CM and EM, and CD8+ ones in EMRA.

Libraries for TCRalpha and TCRbeta carried sample barcodes and unique molecular identifiers via 5'RACE. From the 5' RACE reads, TCRdb called clonotypes with MiXCR, one entry per CDR3 protein. The table lists approximately 290,000 distinct CDR3 sequences, roughly 15% of them singletons. This TCR was recovered from a man younger than 35 who had mild COVID-19 (a few samples of this study predate the infection). Cell type and time point are not known. The chain employs TRBV7-2 and TRBJ2-1, with 8 bases lining up with TRBD2. Material for sequencing was PBMCs or a T cell subset sorted from them (not recorded which). This CDR3 is CASTQGRGGYNEQFF. DNA of the CDR3: TGTGCCAGCACCCAAGGTCGGGGGGGTTACAATGAGCAGTTCTTC.